This T cell receptor beta chain was retrieved from a study of long-term antiretroviral therapy in people with HIV. Broader study findings: ART adherence, viral resistance and therapy changes went undocumented. Comparison with controls showed narrower CDR3 length ranges in HIV repertoires.

An immunoSEQ assay, version v3.0, was performed at survey level. This table comes from immunoSEQ multiplex PCR, and its TCRdb copy is limited to in-frame clones, with some not included. Among 13,000 or so clones, roughly 80% were seen once, and the ten largest hold around 13%. The V end was cut by 3 bases, the J end by 5 bases, with 17 bases between. This CDR3 is 15 amino acids long. Germline V CDR1 and CDR2: SGHDT, YYEEEE. About this clone: Its antigen remains unidentified.

The sequences come from unsorted PBMCs, collected 3.2 years before starting antiretroviral therapy. The clonotype was recovered from a man aged 35-49 years with HIV. The chain joins TRBV5-6 to TRBJ2-5; TRBD2 might be the D (6 bases). The CDR3 sequence is CASSWRAWLEETQYF. The DNA of the CDR3 is TGTGCCAGCAGCTGGAGGGCCTGGCTGGAGGAGACCCAGTACTTC.